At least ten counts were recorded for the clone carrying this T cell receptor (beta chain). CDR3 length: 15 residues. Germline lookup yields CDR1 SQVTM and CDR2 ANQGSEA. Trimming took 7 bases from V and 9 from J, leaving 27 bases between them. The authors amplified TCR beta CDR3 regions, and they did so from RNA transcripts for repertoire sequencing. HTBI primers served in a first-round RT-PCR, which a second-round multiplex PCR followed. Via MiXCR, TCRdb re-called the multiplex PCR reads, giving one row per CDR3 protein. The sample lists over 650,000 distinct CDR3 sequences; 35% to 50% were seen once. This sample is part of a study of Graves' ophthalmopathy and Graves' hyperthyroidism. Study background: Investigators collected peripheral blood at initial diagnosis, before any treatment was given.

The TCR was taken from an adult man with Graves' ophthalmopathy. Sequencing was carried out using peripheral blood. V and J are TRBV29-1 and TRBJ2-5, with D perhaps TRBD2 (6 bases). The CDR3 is CSATPPRDSRWSQYF. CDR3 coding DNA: TGCAGCGCCACTCCCCCGCGGGACTCTCGTTGGTCCCAGTACTTC.